The next 18 T cell receptor beta chains were all read from a single sample in a study of T cell repertoires in aging, cancer and after chemotherapy. Peripheral blood genomic DNA, not sorted cells or RNA, was the template. Multiplex touch-down PCR with TRB-A/B primers amplified rearranged V-D-J TRB sequences. One entry per CDR3 protein results from TCRdb running MiXCR on the multiplex PCR reads. Of roughly 2,300 distinct CDR3 sequences detected, about 31% appear once; the ten largest clones hold 25% to 35%. The sequenced material came from blood. The receptors originated from a human donor with a solid tumor.

This clonotype turned up a few times. The gene calls are TRBV12-3 or TRBV12-4 and TRBJ1-2; 7 bases are a match to TRBD1. The ends lost 5 bases at V and 8 bases at J; junction bases unmatched: 11. The CDR3 runs to 14 residues. Written as DNA, the CDR3 is TGTGCCAGCAGTCCAGCCGACAGGGTCTACGGCTACACCTTC. It specifies CASSPADRVYGYTF.

The DNA for the CDR3 is TGTGCCAGTAGTATAGATCACGGCAGGCGGGGGCAGCCCCAGCATTTT. Its translation is CASSIDHGRRGQPQHF. V gene TRBV19 combines with J gene TRBJ1-5; D might be TRBD1 (5 bases). The CDR3 runs 16 residues. The germline gives CDR1 LNHDA, CDR2 SQIVND (reference sequence). Trimming removed 0 bases at V and 7 bases at J, with 16 bases between.

This clonotype ranks as medium-sized. The chain joins TRBV29-1 to TRBJ2-2, with D unresolved. Per the germline V gene, CDR1 is SQVTM and CDR2 is ANQGSEA. This CDR3 is 11 amino acids long. The V end lost 7 bases, the J end lost 4 bases, and 7 bases lay between the germline ends. Here the CDR3 reads CSGGSTGELFF. The DNA for the CDR3 is TGCAGCGGGGGAAGCACCGGGGAGCTGTTTTTT.

This chain uses TRBV29-1 with TRBJ2-3; 7 bases fit TRBD2. Germline CDR1 and CDR2: SQVTM and ANQGSEA. This CDR3 comprises 14 residues. The junction had 3 bases not matched to a gene; V was cut back by 3 bases and J by 0 bases. The CDR3 DNA sequence: TGCAGCGTTGATGGGGACTATAGCACAGATACGCAGTATTTT. This gives the protein CSVDGDYSTDTQYF.

The chain joins TRBV6-2 or TRBV6-3 to TRBJ2-3; 12 bases are shared with TRBD2. The CDR3 spans 16 residues. Germline V gene lookup returns CDR1 MNHEY and CDR2 SVGEGT. V was pared by 4 bases and J by 2 bases, with 4 bases of the junction left unmatched. CDR3 sequence (DNA): TGTGCCAGCAGTTTAGGACTAGCGGGGACCACAGATACGCAGTATTTT. Amino acids: CASSLGLAGTTDTQYF.

The chain has TRBV10-3 and TRBJ2-3, with 10 bases that match TRBD1. Germline CDR1 is ENHRY and CDR2 is SYGVKD. There are 15 residues in the CDR3. Trimming removed 6 bases from V and 1 base from J; junction bases left unmatched: 4. CDR3 loop: CAISTGTGGTDTQYF. The CDR3 bases are TGTGCCATCAGCACCGGGACAGGGGGCACAGATACGCAGTATTTT.

The chain links TRBV7-9 to TRBJ2-5; maybe TRBD2 (6 bases). CDR3 length: 14 residues. V was shortened by 3 bases and J by 5 bases, with 13 bases between the two germline ends. Germline V gene lookup returns CDR1 SEHNR and CDR2 FQNEAQ (reference sequence). CDR3 sequence reads: CASSLGGVSETQYF. The CDR3 DNA is TGTGCCAGCAGCTTGGGGGGAGTCAGCGAGACCCAGTACTTC.

V gene TRBV19 combines with J gene TRBJ1-3, with D perhaps matching TRBD1 (6 bases). CDR1 LNHDA and CDR2 SQIVND come from the germline V gene (reference sequence). Trimming shortened V by 7 bases and J by 4 bases, and 14 bases separated the two germline ends. The CDR3 covers 14 residues. Written as DNA, the CDR3 is TGTGCCAGTACCTACAGGGTAACAGGAAACACCATATATTTT. It translates to CASTYRVTGNTIYF.

The chain uses TRBV6-5 and TRBJ1-1; TRBD1 agrees at 9 bases. J was trimmed by 2 bases and V by 7 bases; bases with no gene match: 8. Germline lookup yields CDR1 MNHEY and CDR2 SVGAGI. The CDR3 has 15 amino acids. The DNA for the CDR3 is TGTGCCAGCACTATGGACAGGGGAGGCAACACTGAAGCTTTCTTT. This gives the protein CASTMDRGGNTEAFF.

Concerning this clonotype itself: It may be a read error: a sequence one base away is much more abundant. The V gene is TRBV6-5, the J gene TRBJ1-1; 7 nucleotides agree with TRBD1. The length of the CDR3 is 14 residues. Germline V gene lookup returns CDR1 MNHEY and CDR2 SVGAGI. Germline trimming cut 9 bases from V and 7 bases from J; bases unmatched to any gene: 14. The CDR3 DNA follows: TGTGCCAGAACCCCACGGAAGGGGGCCAGTGAAGCTTTCTTT. This encodes CARTPRKGASEAFF.

This clonotype was counted a few times. The chain employs TRBV7-9 and TRBJ2-7, with 9 bases fitting TRBD1. CDR1 SEHNR and CDR2 FQNEAQ come from the germline V gene (reference sequence). The CDR3 totals 14 residues. V gave up 1 base and J gave up 4 bases; unmatched junction bases: 2. The CDR3 region is CASSLDGQGYEQYF. The CDR3 DNA reads as TGTGCCAGCAGCTTAGACGGACAGGGGTACGAGCAGTACTTC.

By its share, this clonotype is medium-sized (0.01 to 0.1%). V usage is TRBV7-6 and J usage is TRBJ2-2, with TRBD2 identical over 9 bases. The CDR3 covers 16 residues. CDR1 is SGHVS, CDR2 FNYEAQ, per germline. V was clipped by 1 base and J by 4 bases; unmatched bases: 4. CDR3 loop: CASSLVAGATTGELFF. CDR3 coding DNA: TGTGCCAGCAGCTTAGTAGCGGGAGCCACCACCGGGGAGCTGTTTTTT.

The rearrangement uses TRBV5-6 and TRBJ1-4; 10 bases line up with TRBD1. This CDR3 has 17 amino acids. Looked up from germline, CDR1 is SGHDT and CDR2 is YYEEEE. The V gene end was trimmed by 2 bases and the J gene end by 3 bases; junction bases not matched to a gene: 7. The CDR3 here is CASSLWTGGRANEKLFF. The CDR3 DNA reads as TGTGCCAGCAGCTTATGGACAGGGGGACGTGCTAATGAAAAACTGTTTTTT.

Sample share makes this clonotype medium-sized. The chain employs TRBV7-6 and TRBJ2-3, with 13 bases lining up with TRBD2. Trimming removed 6 bases from V and 5 bases from J; junction bases left unmatched: 8. The CDR3 runs to 16 residues. CDR1 and CDR2 from the germline V gene are SGHVS and FNYEAQ. The CDR3: CASRPTSGRGGDTQYF. The DNA for the CDR3 is TGTGCCAGCAGACCAACTAGCGGGAGGGGAGGAGATACGCAGTATTTT.

The rearrangement uses TRBV12-3 or TRBV12-4 and TRBJ2-2; D not resolved. The length of the CDR3 is 12 residues. The ends were cut back, 7 bases at V and 3 bases at J, with 6 bases in the middle. The CDR3 region has the DNA TGTGCCAGCAACCCAGACACCGGGGAGCTGTTTTTT. Translating gives CASNPDTGELFF.

This clonotype occurred a few times. J is TRBJ1-2 and V is TRBV20-1; tentative D call: TRBD1 (6 bases). The CDR3 sequence is 11 residues long. Germline V gives CDR1 DFQATT, CDR2 SNEGSKA (reference sequence). V shed 4 bases and J shed 8 bases, with 11 bases lying between them. DNA of the CDR3: TGCAGTGCTACCCGGACAGCCGGCTACACCTTC. Its protein is CSATRTAGYTF.

The chain recombines TRBV5-4 with TRBJ2-5; 8 bases align to TRBD1. Germline V lookup: CDR1 SGHNT, CDR2 YYREEE (reference sequence). The junction had 5 bases not matched to a gene; V was cut back by 2 bases and J by 5 bases. The CDR3 length is 14 residues. The CDR3 DNA reads as TGTGCCAGCAGCTTCCCGGACAGGGCCGAGACCCAGTACTTC. As protein: CASSFPDRAETQYF. The full variable domain, in which reference TRBV5-4 and TRBJ2-5 provide the parts outside the CDR3, is ETGVTQSPTHLIKTRGQQVTLRCSSQSGHNTVSWYQQALGQGPQFIFQYYREEENGRGNFPPRFSGLQFPNYSSELNVNALELDDSALYLCASSFPDRAETQYFGPGTRLLVL.

By sample fraction, this clonotype is medium-sized (0.01 to 0.1%). The chain recombines TRBV6-5 with TRBJ1-2; tentative D call: TRBD1 (6 bases). From germline, CDR1 is MNHEY and CDR2 SVGAGI. The CDR3 covers 15 residues. Trimming took 6 bases from V and 9 from J, leaving 23 bases between them. Here the CDR3 DNA reads TGTGCCAGCAGCCCGGGGGGGGGCAGAGAAGGAAGCTACACCTTC. This encodes CASSPGGGREGSYTF.